This TCR beta chain was observed in a study of spatial heterogeneity in lung cancer (dated by TCRdb to the late 2010s). The study in broad terms: More beta-chain than alpha-chain transcripts were consistently detected, likely reflecting higher beta-chain transcript abundance. The study quantitatively compared TCR alpha and beta repertoires across multiple tumor regions, matched nontumor lung and blood in non-small cell lung cancer. In the raw uncorrected reads, each unique combination of TCR and UMI appeared more than ten times on average. Both alpha and beta chains were TCR-sequenced in samples taken at surgery, namely 220 tumor regions, 62 to 65 matched nontumor lung samples and 56 PBMC samples. In tumor regions, TCR transcript counts showed a strong correlation with a T cell transcriptional module score from matched bulk RNA-seq. TCR repertoire features were related to nonsynonymous mutation counts determined by whole-exome sequencing of tumor tissue. Overall study outcomes, separate from this receptor: Counts of ubiquitous and regional expanded TCRs were found to correlate with counts of ubiquitous and regional nonsynonymous mutations, respectively. A correlation was observed between the number of expanded intratumoral alpha and beta TCRs and the tumor nonsynonymous mutation count. Confirming at a functional level the hypothesis that regional TCRs recognize regional mutations was considered to require additional single-cell paired TCR alpha and beta sequencing. TCR-seq coverage of tumor T cells was estimated to be only approximately 7% for alpha chains and more than 11% for beta chains.

The library relied on 5' RACE. Reads for this sample came from a NextSeq 500. In the TCR library protocol, a unique molecular identifier was attached to each TCR cDNA molecule so that PCR and sequencing errors could be corrected. In the original analysis: Decombinator tools were used for TCR identification, UMI-based error correction and CDR3 extraction. TCRs above a frequency of 2 per 1,000, corresponding to the top 1% of the tumor frequency distribution, were defined as expanded. Expanded tumor TCRs statistically deemed absent (corrected P<0.05) from at least one tumor region were classed as regional, and all other expanded tumor TCRs were classed as ubiquitous. Each repertoire was subsampled 100 times to 5,000 TCRs, after which Renyi diversity was computed with the R vegan package. CDR3 similarity networks were constructed using string-kernel similarity of amino acid triplets, with links drawn between CDR3s whose pairwise similarity was above 0.82. Clones were called with MiXCR by TCRdb after fastp trimmed the public reads at Q25, and only in-frame beta chains were retained. Duplicate CDR3 protein sequences are folded into a single record with the most common DNA and genes. For this entry, the V and J calls and clone size follow TCRdb and not the study's own pipeline. The sample yields some 10,000 distinct CDR3 sequences; roughly 10% were counted once. The ten largest clones take up about an eighth of the sample.

The sample's time point label is to be understood as: sample taken at primary tumor resection. The donors were fewer than 90 patients from the lung TRACERx cohort who had early-stage, untreated non-small cell lung cancer. For TCR sequencing, whole RNA was extracted from tumor and nontumor lung tissue, or from cryopreserved PBMC samples, and no cell sorting was done. Only patients with enough RNA available from two or more tumor regions were chosen for TCR sequencing. Before being selected, tumor and adjacent nontumor lung specimens were reviewed by a lung pathologist. V and J are trimmed by 5 bases and 2 bases, and the gene matches miss 2 bases of the junction. Looking up the germline V gene yields CDR1 SGHTA and CDR2 FQGNSA. The cysteine opens and the phenylalanine closes a CDR3 of 14 amino acids. Kept here is only the CDR3 DNA, which spans 42 bases and is read in frame from base 1. Note on this clonotype: Its target antigen remains unknown. Base qualities are missing; no much larger clone stands one base away.

This clonotype originated in a female donor with early-stage non-small cell lung cancer. This specimen consisted of lung tumor tissue, obtained at surgery. The chain is encoded by TRBV7-2 joined to TRBJ2-3, and 9 junctional nucleotides match TRBD1. The DNA sequence follows: TGTGCCAGCAGCGGACAGGGGTTCACAGATACGCAGTATTTT. Its product reads: CASSGQGFTDTQYF.